The 22 T cell receptor beta chains below all came from one sample that was sequenced in a study of CD8 T cells in ankylosing spondylitis. TCRdb passed the 5' RACE reads through MiXCR, listing each CDR3 protein once. The table shows more than 150,000 distinct CDR3 sequences, with roughly 10% occurring only once. The sample taken for sequencing was blood, either unsorted or a sorted T cell fraction (not recorded which). The receptors were sampled from a male donor with ankylosing spondylitis or in good health (not recorded which).

This clonotype was picked up a small number of times. The gene calls are TRBV3-1 and TRBJ2-3, with 7 positions matching TRBD1. The CDR3 spans 15 residues. From germline, CDR1 is LGHDT and CDR2 YNNKEL (reference sequence). V shed 2 bases and J 4 bases; nucleotides not matched to a gene: 6. CDR3 sequence: CASSQNQGVADTQYF. For the CDR3, the DNA is TGTGCCAGCAGCCAAAATCAGGGGGTAGCAGATACGCAGTATTTT.

This clonotype was seen at least ten times. V usage is TRBV20-1 and J usage is TRBJ1-5; D might be TRBD1 (5 bases). The V gene's germline CDR1 is DFQATT and CDR2 SNEGSKA (reference sequence). CDR3 length: 13 amino acids. The ends were cut back, 6 bases at V and 5 bases at J, with 14 bases in the middle. The CDR3 DNA reads as TGCAGTGCCCGTGGACACGGAGATCAGCCCCAGCATTTT. Translating gives CSARGHGDQPQHF.

This clonotype was seen ten or more times. This chain links TRBV20-1 with TRBJ2-2; D might be TRBD1 (6 bases). V lost 3 bases and J 6 bases, leaving 14 bases between the germline ends. This CDR3 spans 14 amino acids. In germline, CDR1 is DFQATT, CDR2 SNEGSKA (reference sequence). The CDR3 loop reads CSARPTGNAGELFF. The CDR3 DNA reads TGCAGTGCTAGGCCGACAGGAAACGCCGGGGAGCTGTTTTTT.

This clonotype was detected ten times or more. The chain carries TRBV7-8 and TRBJ1-5; TRBD1 matches at 7 bases. CDR3 length: 16 residues. After removal of 1 base from V and 4 bases from J, the junction contained 7 bases not matched to a gene. Germline V gene lookup returns CDR1 SGHVS and CDR2 FQNEAQ. CDR3 bases: TGTGCCAGCAGCTTAGGGGACAGCCGCCTTAATCAGCCCCAGCATTTT. Translation: CASSLGDSRLNQPQHF.

This clonotype was found once. Possible read error: a much larger clone is one base away. The chain combines TRBV3-1 with TRBJ1-6, with D hard to call. The germline V gene has CDR1 LGHDT and CDR2 YNNKEL (reference sequence). The CDR3 covers 14 residues. The chain's CDR3 is CASSQGAGNSSLHF. The CDR3 nucleotides are TGTGCCAGCAGCCAGGGAGCCGGGAATTCATCCCTCCACTTT.

This clonotype has just a few counts. This sequence joins TRBV12-3 or TRBV12-4 and TRBJ2-1; TRBD1 matches at 9 bases. The J segment lost 4 bases and the V segment lost 5 bases, leaving 3 bases of the junction unmatched. CDR3 size: 14 residues. The CDR3 bases are TGTGCCAGCAGTCGACAGGGGGGATACAATGAGCAGTTCTTC. This gives the protein CASSRQGGYNEQFF.

This clonotype was counted a single time. This sequence may be a read error, since a much larger clone differs from it by one base. The chain combines TRBV20-1 with TRBJ1-2; 9 bases fit TRBD1. This CDR3 contains 15 residues. Germline values: CDR1 DFQATT, CDR2 SNEGSKA (reference sequence). The CDR3 sequence is CSTRDSRDREFGYTF. The CDR3 DNA reads as TGCAGTACTAGAGATAGCCGGGACAGGGAGTTTGGCTACACCTTC.

The chain uses TRBV19 and TRBJ1-5; D gene ambiguous. CDR1 and CDR2 from the germline V gene are LNHDA and SQIVND (reference sequence). This CDR3 spans 12 amino acids. V was cut by 5 bases and J by 6 bases, with 8 bases left in between. Written as DNA, the CDR3 is TGTGCCAGTAGTTGGTTAGGTCAGCCCCAGCATTTT. Protein product: CASSWLGQPQHF.

This clonotype was counted at least ten times. The chain is built from TRBV5-6 and TRBJ2-5; D call uncertain. Trimming left V 0 bases short and J 7 bases short, with 19 bases between. In germline, CDR1 is SGHDT, CDR2 YYEEEE. CDR3 length: 16 residues. The CDR3: CASSLEGWLKDVTQYF. Here the CDR3 DNA reads TGTGCCAGCAGCTTGGAGGGCTGGCTTAAAGATGTGACCCAGTACTTC.

This clonotype was detected many times. This rearrangement joins TRBV5-1 to TRBJ2-2; weak D call: TRBD2 (6 bases). V lost 5 bases and J lost 5, with 16 bases in between. The germline V gene has CDR1 SGHRS and CDR2 YFSETQ. The CDR3 is 15 residues long. The chain's CDR3 is CASSSSGGETGELFF. DNA for the CDR3: TGCGCCAGCAGTTCGAGCGGAGGGGAGACCGGGGAGCTGTTTTTT.

This clonotype was recorded a few times. The genes are TRBV12-3 or TRBV12-4 and TRBJ2-3, with 11 nucleotides matching TRBD2. V dropped 6 bases and J dropped 4; count of bases not matched to a gene: 9. The CDR3 spans 16 residues. CDR3 sequence reads: CASRPLLAGVADTQYF. For the CDR3, the DNA is TGTGCCAGCAGGCCTCTACTAGCGGGAGTAGCAGATACGCAGTATTTT.

This clonotype has at least ten counts. One end of the junction does not line up with germline, which may come from a read error. The chain uses TRBV20-1 and TRBJ1-2; D ambiguous. CDR1 and CDR2 (germline): DFQATT, SNEGSKA (reference sequence). The CDR3 length is 9 residues. CDR3: CSADYGYTF. CDR3 nucleotides: TGCAGTGCTGACTACGGCTACACCTTC.

There are many counts of this clonotype. The DNA of the CDR3 is TGTGCCAGCCCATTCAGGACAGGGAGGAGGACAGATACGCAGTATTTT. Translating it yields CASPFRTGRRTDTQYF. This sequence joins TRBV21-1 and TRBJ2-3; the D segment call TRBD1 is taken from the table without a DNA check. TRBV21-1 is shown as a pseudogene. This CDR3 region has 16 residues.

This clonotype was seen at least ten times. V is TRBV6-2 or TRBV6-3 and J is TRBJ2-5, with 7 bases that match TRBD1. Trimming at V came to 6 bases and at J to 5 bases, leaving 6 bases not matched to a gene. CDR3 size: 13 residues. Germline V gene lookup returns CDR1 MNHEY and CDR2 SVGEGT. The chain's CDR3 is CASSRDSSETQYF. The CDR3 coding sequence is TGTGCCAGCAGCCGGGACAGTAGTGAGACCCAGTACTTC.

A note on this clonotype: This clone may be a read error of a much larger clone one base away. The chain combines TRBV6-2 or TRBV6-3 with TRBJ2-7; D not resolved. The germline V gene encodes CDR1 MNHEY and CDR2 SVGEGT. This CDR3 comprises 12 residues. V was cut by 2 bases and J by 3 bases, with 5 bases left in between. DNA for the CDR3: TGTGCCAGCAGTTACACCGGCTACGAGCAGTACTTC. It translates to CASSYTGYEQYF.

This clonotype was seen repeatedly, ten times or more. V and J are TRBV3-1 and TRBJ2-3, with TRBD2 identical over 8 bases. Germline values: CDR1 LGHDT, CDR2 YNNKEL (reference sequence). The CDR3 has 15 amino acids. The V and J ends lost 0 bases and 1 base, in that order; junction bases with no gene match: 0. The CDR3 DNA is TGTGCCAGCAGCCAAGACGGGGGGGGCACAGATACGCAGTATTTT. Protein product: CASSQDGGGTDTQYF.

This clonotype was seen ten or more times. V and J are TRBV27 and TRBJ2-7; possibly TRBD1 for D (6 bases). The CDR3 length is 14 residues. Germline V CDR1 and CDR2: MNHEY, SMNVEV (reference sequence). V lost 5 bases and J 2 bases, leaving 13 bases between the germline ends. The CDR3 is CASSLQQGTYEQYF. The CDR3 bases are TGTGCCAGCAGTCTCCAACAGGGAACCTACGAGCAGTACTTC.

This clonotype was counted many times. The chain links TRBV6-1 to TRBJ1-1, with 7 bases aligning to TRBD1. Trimming cost V 4 bases and J 10 bases; bases outside gene matches: 3. Germline V CDR1 and CDR2: MNHNS, SASEGT. The CDR3 spans 11 residues. The CDR3 DNA reads TGTGCCAGCAGTGGTACAGGGGCAGCTTTCTTT. Residues: CASSGTGAAFF.

The V and J genes are TRBV7-9 and TRBJ2-2, with TRBD1 matching over 7 bases. Germline CDR1 reads SEHNR; CDR2 reads FQNEAQ (reference sequence). The CDR3 consists of 16 residues. V lost 5 bases to trimming and J lost 2 bases; unmatched junction nucleotides: 8. CDR3 sequence reads: CASSPGTAINTGELFF. CDR3 DNA sequence: TGTGCCAGCAGCCCGGGGACAGCAATTAACACCGGGGAGCTGTTTTTT.

This clonotype occurred a few times. DNA for the CDR3: TGTGCCAGCAGTGAAGGACCGGCGCAGTATTTT. This encodes CASSEGPAQYF. The chain employs TRBV6-1 and TRBJ2-3; D unresolved. From germline, CDR1 is MNHNS and CDR2 SASEGT. The CDR3 is 11 residues long. Trimming removed 1 base at V and 10 bases at J, with 6 bases between.

This clonotype was observed many times. The chain carries TRBV20-1 and TRBJ2-1; 13 nucleotides align to TRBD2. Germline CDR1 reads DFQATT; CDR2 reads SNEGSKA (reference sequence). J gave up 7 bases and V 8 bases, and 8 bases lay outside the gene matches. The CDR3 sequence is 14 residues long. CDR3 nucleotides: TGCAGTCTCCCCCTACTAGCGGGGGGGAATGAGCAGTTCTTC. This translates into CSLPLLAGGNEQFF.

The chain has TRBV7-9 and TRBJ2-1; D ambiguous. The V end was cut by 1 base, the J end by 4 bases, with 11 bases between. The CDR3 runs to 15 residues. Per the germline V gene, CDR1 is SEHNR and CDR2 is FQNEAQ (reference sequence). The CDR3 DNA reads TGTGCCAGCAGCTTAGTGGGCGCTACTTACAATGAGCAGTTCTTC. Encoded protein: CASSLVGATYNEQFF.